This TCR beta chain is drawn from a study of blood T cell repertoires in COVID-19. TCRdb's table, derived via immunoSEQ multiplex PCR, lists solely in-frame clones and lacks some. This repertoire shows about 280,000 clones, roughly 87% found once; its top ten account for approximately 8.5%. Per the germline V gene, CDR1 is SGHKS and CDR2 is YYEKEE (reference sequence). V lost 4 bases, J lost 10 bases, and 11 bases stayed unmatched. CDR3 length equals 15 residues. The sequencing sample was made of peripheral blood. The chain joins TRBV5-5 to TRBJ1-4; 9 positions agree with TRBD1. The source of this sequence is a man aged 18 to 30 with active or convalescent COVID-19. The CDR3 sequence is CASSPPGQGRRKLFF. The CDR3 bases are TGTGCCAGCAGCCCGCCGGGACAGGGACGGCGAAAACTGTTTTTT.